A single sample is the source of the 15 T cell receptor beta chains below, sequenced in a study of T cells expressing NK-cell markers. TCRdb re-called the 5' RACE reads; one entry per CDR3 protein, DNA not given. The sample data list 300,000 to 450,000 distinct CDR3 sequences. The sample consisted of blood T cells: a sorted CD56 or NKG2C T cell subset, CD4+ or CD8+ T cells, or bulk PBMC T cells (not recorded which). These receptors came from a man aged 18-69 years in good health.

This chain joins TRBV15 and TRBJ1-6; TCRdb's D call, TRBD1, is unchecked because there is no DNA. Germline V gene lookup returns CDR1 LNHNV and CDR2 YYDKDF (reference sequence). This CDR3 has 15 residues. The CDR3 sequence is CATSPQGTVNSPLHF.

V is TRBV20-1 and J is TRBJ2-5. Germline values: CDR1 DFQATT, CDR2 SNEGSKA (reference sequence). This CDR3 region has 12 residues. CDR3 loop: CSASVNSGTQYF.

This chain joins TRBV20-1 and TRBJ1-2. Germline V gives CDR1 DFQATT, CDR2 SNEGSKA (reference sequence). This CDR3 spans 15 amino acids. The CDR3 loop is CSADRGPEWAYGYTF.

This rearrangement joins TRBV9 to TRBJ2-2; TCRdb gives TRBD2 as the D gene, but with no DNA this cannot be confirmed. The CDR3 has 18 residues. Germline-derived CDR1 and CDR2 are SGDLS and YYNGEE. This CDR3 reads CASSVTYRGLAARGELFF.

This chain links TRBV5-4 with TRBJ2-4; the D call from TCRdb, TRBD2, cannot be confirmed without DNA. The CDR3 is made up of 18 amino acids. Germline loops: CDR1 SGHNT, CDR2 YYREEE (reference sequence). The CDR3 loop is CASSDLLAGGFGKNIQYF.

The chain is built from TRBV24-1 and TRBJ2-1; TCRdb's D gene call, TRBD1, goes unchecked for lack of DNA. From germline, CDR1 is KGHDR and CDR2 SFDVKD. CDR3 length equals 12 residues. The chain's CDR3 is CATSDLGGRQFF.

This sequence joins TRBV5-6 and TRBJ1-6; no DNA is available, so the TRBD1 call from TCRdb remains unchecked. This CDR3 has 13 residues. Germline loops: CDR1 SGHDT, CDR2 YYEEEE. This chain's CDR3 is CASSTPGNSPLHF. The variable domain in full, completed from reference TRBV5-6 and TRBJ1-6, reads DAGVTQSPTHLIKTRGQQVTLRCSPKSGHDTVSWYQQALGQGPQFIFQYYEEEERQRGNFPDRFSGHQFPNYSSELNVNALLLGDSALYLCASSTPGNSPLHFGNGTRLTVT.

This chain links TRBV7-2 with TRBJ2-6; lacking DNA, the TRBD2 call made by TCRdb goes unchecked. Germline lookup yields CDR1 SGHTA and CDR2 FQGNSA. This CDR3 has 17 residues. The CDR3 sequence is CASSPQAGISGANVLTF.

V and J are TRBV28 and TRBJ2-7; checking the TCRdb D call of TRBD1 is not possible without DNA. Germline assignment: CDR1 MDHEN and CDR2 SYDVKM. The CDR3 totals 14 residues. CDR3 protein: CASVFSGGRNEQYF.

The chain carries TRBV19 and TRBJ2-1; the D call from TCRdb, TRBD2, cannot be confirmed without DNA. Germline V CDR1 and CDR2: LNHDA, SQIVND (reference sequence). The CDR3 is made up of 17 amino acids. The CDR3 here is CASTSRTSGVLYNEQFF. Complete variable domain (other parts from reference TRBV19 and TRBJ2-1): DGGITQSPKYLFRKEGQNVTLSCEQNLNHDAMYWYRQDPGQGLRLIYYSQIVNDFQKGDIAEGYSVSREKKESFPLTVTSAQKNPTAFYLCASTSRTSGVLYNEQFFGPGTRLTVL.

CDR3 residues: CASRSHADTQYF. This rearrangement joins TRBV27 to TRBJ2-3. The germline gives CDR1 MNHEY, CDR2 SMNVEV (reference sequence). CDR3 length equals 12 residues.

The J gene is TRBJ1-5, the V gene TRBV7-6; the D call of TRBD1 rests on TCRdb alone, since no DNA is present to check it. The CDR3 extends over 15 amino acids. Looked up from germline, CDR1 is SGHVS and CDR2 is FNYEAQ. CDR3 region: CASSSDRGGNQPQHF.

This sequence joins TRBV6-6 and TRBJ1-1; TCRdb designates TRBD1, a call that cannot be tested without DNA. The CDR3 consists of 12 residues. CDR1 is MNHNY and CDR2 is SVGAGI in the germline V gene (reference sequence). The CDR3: CASAQGASSAFF.

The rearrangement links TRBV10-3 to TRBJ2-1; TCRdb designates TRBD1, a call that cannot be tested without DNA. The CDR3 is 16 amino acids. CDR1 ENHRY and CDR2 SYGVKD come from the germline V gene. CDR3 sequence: CAISVGLTGGGNEQFF.

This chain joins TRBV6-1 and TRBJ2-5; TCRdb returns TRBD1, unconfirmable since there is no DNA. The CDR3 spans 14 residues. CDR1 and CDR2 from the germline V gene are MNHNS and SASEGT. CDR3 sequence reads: CASRRTRTRETQYF.